Listed here are 32 T cell receptor beta chains from one sample, sequenced in a study of shared clonotypes between healthy human individuals. This table comes from immunoSEQ multiplex PCR, and its TCRdb copy is limited to in-frame clones, with some not included. The sample shows millions of clones, 85% to 95% of them seen only once. The source material was naive CD4+ T cells sorted from blood. Sample subset: CD45RA+ positively selected. Source of these receptors: a man between 18 and 35 years old in good health.

The chain combines TRBV7-9 with TRBJ2-3; 7 bases fit TRBD2. The CDR3 has 15 residues. The germline V gene has CDR1 SEHNR and CDR2 FQNEAQ (reference sequence). The V and J ends lost 1 base and 2 bases, in that order; junction bases with no gene match: 3. This CDR3 is CASSLGGGDTDTQYF. In nucleotides, the CDR3 is TGTGCCAGCAGCTTAGGCGGGGGAGACACAGATACGCAGTATTTT.

The chain uses TRBV7-9 and TRBJ2-1; TRBD1 aligns across 10 bases. The V gene's germline CDR1 is SEHNR and CDR2 FQNEAQ (reference sequence). Trimming at V came to 5 bases and at J to 8 bases, leaving 9 bases not matched to a gene. This CDR3 is built from 15 residues. The CDR3 DNA sequence: TGTGCCAGCAGCCTCCGGACAGGGGGTCTCGATGAGCAGTTCTTC. It translates to CASSLRTGGLDEQFF.

The CDR3 DNA reads as TGTGCCAGCGAACCTCAAGGGACTAGCGGGAGTGACACCGGGGAGCTGTTTTTT. Its protein product is CASEPQGTSGSDTGELFF. The rearrangement uses TRBV7-9 and TRBJ2-2; 14 nucleotides match TRBD2. This CDR3 has 18 residues. V lost 8 bases to trimming and J lost 3 bases; unmatched junction nucleotides: 11. The germline CDR1 and CDR2 sequences are SEHNR and FQNEAQ (reference sequence).

The rearrangement uses TRBV18 and TRBJ2-7; the D is unclear. This CDR3 spans 12 amino acids. V was shortened by 1 base and J by 2 bases, with 3 bases between the two germline ends. CDR1 is KGHSH and CDR2 is LQKENI in the germline V gene. The chain's CDR3 is CASSPQAYEQYF. The CDR3 coding sequence is TGTGCCAGCTCACCACAGGCCTACGAGCAGTACTTC.

This sequence joins TRBV27 and TRBJ1-1; TRBD1 is a possible D gene (6 bases). Germline CDR1 reads MNHEY; CDR2 reads SMNVEV (reference sequence). This CDR3 is built from 14 residues. The V gene lost 3 bases and the J gene lost 1 base, with 9 bases spanning the gap. CDR3 protein: CASSFLQGNTEAFF. The CDR3 nucleotides read TGTGCCAGCAGTTTCCTACAGGGGAACACTGAAGCTTTCTTT.

With respect to this clone: The same CDR3 also results from other DNA sequences found in this sample. The rearrangement links TRBV29-1 to TRBJ1-1; D uncertain. The CDR3 length is 13 residues. The germline gives CDR1 SQVTM, CDR2 ANQGSEA. V lost 3 bases, J lost 0 bases, and 8 bases lay in between. The CDR3 reads CSVEGRLNTEAFF. DNA of the CDR3: TGCAGCGTTGAGGGCAGATTGAACACTGAAGCTTTCTTT.

Worth noting for this clone: Additional DNA sequences in this sample encode the identical CDR3. The chain recombines TRBV15 with TRBJ2-7; 7 nucleotides line up with TRBD2. The germline CDR1 and CDR2 sequences are LNHNV and YYDKDF (reference sequence). The junction had 9 bases not matched to a gene; V was cut back by 6 bases and J by 4 bases. The CDR3 is 14 residues long. This CDR3 reads CATSSGGSGYEQYF. CDR3 in DNA: TGTGCCACCAGTTCTGGCGGGAGCGGATACGAGCAGTACTTC.

V and J are TRBV4-3 and TRBJ1-3, with D uncertain. V lost 0 bases, J lost 4 bases, and 10 bases lay in between. The CDR3 has 15 amino acids. Germline V lookup: CDR1 LGHNA, CDR2 YSLEER. Here the CDR3 DNA reads TGCGCCAGCAGCCAAGATCATCTTGGCGGAAACACCATATATTTT. It encodes CASSQDHLGGNTIYF.

This sequence joins TRBV29-1 and TRBJ2-7; the D is unclear. Germline CDR1 reads SQVTM; CDR2 reads ANQGSEA. CDR3 length equals 14 residues. V was shortened by 4 bases and J by 4 bases, with 17 bases between the two germline ends. The CDR3 protein is CSVVPFAKAYEQYF. CDR3 bases: TGCAGCGTTGTCCCGTTCGCCAAGGCTTACGAGCAGTACTTC.

The gene calls are TRBV5-1 and TRBJ1-3, with a possible D match to TRBD1 (5 bases). Germline V gives CDR1 SGHRS, CDR2 YFSETQ. V shed 0 bases and J shed 4 bases, with 8 bases lying between them. CDR3 length equals 14 residues. In DNA, the CDR3 is TGCGCCAGCAGCTTGGAGCGGGGCGGAAACACCATATATTTT. Amino acid sequence: CASSLERGGNTIYF.

This clone appeared a single time. A single base separates this from a much larger clone, so it may be a read error. V and J are TRBV2 and TRBJ1-2; D unclear. Trimming removed 3 bases from V and 4 bases from J, with 0 bases in between. The CDR3 is 10 amino acids. The germline CDR1 and CDR2 sequences are SNHLY and FYNNEI. CDR3 sequence (DNA): TGTGCCAGCAGTGACTATGGCTACACCTTC. Its protein product is CASSDYGYTF. Full variable domain (outside the CDR3, taken from reference TRBV2 and TRBJ1-2): EPEVTQTPSHQVTQMGQEVILRCVPISNHLYFYWYRQILGQKVEFLVSFYNNEISEKSEIFDDQFSVERPDGSNFTLKIRSTKLEDSAMYFCASSDYGYTFGSGTRLTVV.

The rearrangement joins TRBV5-1 to TRBJ1-1; TRBD1 aligns across 7 bases. V gave up 0 bases and J gave up 0 bases; unmatched junction bases: 2. The CDR3 spans 15 residues. CDR1 SGHRS and CDR2 YFSETQ come from the germline V gene. The CDR3 region has the DNA TGCGCCAGCAGCTTGGCGGACAGGATGAACACTGAAGCTTTCTTT. Protein sequence: CASSLADRMNTEAFF.

The chain carries TRBV7-6 and TRBJ1-3, with D possibly TRBD1 on 5 matching bases. Trimming removed 8 bases at V and 2 bases at J, with 16 bases between. Germline values: CDR1 SGHVS, CDR2 FNYEAQ. The CDR3 length is 15 residues. CDR3 amino acids: CASSNGGFTGNTIYF. CDR3 DNA: TGTGCCAGCTCAAACGGGGGGTTTACTGGAAACACCATATATTTT.

The chain joins TRBV4-3 to TRBJ2-7, with 7 bases fitting TRBD1. The germline CDR1 and CDR2 sequences are LGHNA and YSLEER. There are 15 residues in the CDR3. V dropped 4 bases and J dropped 0; count of bases not matched to a gene: 6. The CDR3 region is CASSPTGQSSYEQYF. As DNA, the CDR3 is TGCGCCAGCAGCCCGACAGGGCAAAGCTCCTACGAGCAGTACTTC.

The genes are TRBV29-1 and TRBJ2-1, with a possible D match to TRBD1 (5 bases). The CDR3 spans 13 residues. Germline CDR1 is SQVTM and CDR2 is ANQGSEA. V lost 7 bases to trimming and J lost 4 bases, with 14 bases between them. DNA for the CDR3: TGCAGCGCTACGACAGAAGTTTACAATGAGCAGTTCTTC. Its protein is CSATTEVYNEQFF.

The rearrangement uses TRBV13 and TRBJ2-5, with TRBD2 identical over 12 bases. Germline CDR1 is PRHDT and CDR2 is FYEKMQ (reference sequence). The ends lost 6 bases at V and 5 bases at J; junction bases unmatched: 10. CDR3 length: 16 residues. CDR3 amino acids: CASRSSSGGALETQYF. The CDR3 DNA is TGTGCCAGCAGGTCCTCTAGCGGGGGGGCCTTGGAGACCCAGTACTTC. The full variable domain, its missing parts supplied by reference TRBV13 and TRBJ2-5, is AAGVIQSPRHLIKEKRETATLKCYPIPRHDTVYWYQQGPGQDPQFLISFYEKMQSDKGSIPDRFSAQQFSDYHSELNMSSLELGDSALYFCASRSSSGGALETQYFGPGTRLLVL.

V usage is TRBV2 and J usage is TRBJ2-7; TRBD2 matches at 14 bases. In germline, CDR1 is SNHLY, CDR2 FYNNEI. V lost 8 bases, J lost 0 bases, and 3 bases stayed unmatched. The CDR3 is 15 residues long. CDR3 in DNA: TGTGCCAGCGGACTAGCGGGAGGTAGCTCCTACGAGCAGTACTTC. It encodes CASGLAGGSSYEQYF.

The V call is TRBV4-1, the J call TRBJ2-3; tentative D call: TRBD2 (6 bases). Germline V gene sequence: CDR1 MGHRA, CDR2 YSYEKL. The V end was cut by 2 bases, the J end by 6 bases, with 15 bases between. CDR3 size: 15 residues. DNA for the CDR3: TGCGCCAGCAGCCAACCGGGGGACTGGCGGGATACGCAGTATTTT. Translating gives CASSQPGDWRDTQYF.

J is TRBJ2-1 and V is TRBV14; 7 bases agree with TRBD1. Germline V lookup: CDR1 SGHDN, CDR2 FVKESK. V was pared by 0 bases and J by 8 bases, with 19 bases of the junction left unmatched. The CDR3 loop spans 19 amino acids. CDR3 sequence (DNA): TGTGCCAGCAGCCAAGAAACAGGGGCCTGGGTACCCACACACTATGAGCAGTTCTTC. As protein: CASSQETGAWVPTHYEQFF.

As concerns this clone: The same CDR3 also results from other DNA sequences found in this sample. The chain employs TRBV6-1 and TRBJ1-2; maybe TRBD1 (5 bases). V lost 1 base and J lost 3, with 6 bases in between. This CDR3 has 13 residues. Germline V CDR1 and CDR2: MNHNS, SASEGT. CDR3 bases: TGTGCCAGCAGTGAAGGGGGGTACTATGGCTACACCTTC. It is translated as CASSEGGYYGYTF.

The chain is built from TRBV10-1 and TRBJ2-3; 10 nucleotides align to TRBD2. CDR1 is WNHNN, CDR2 SYGVQD, per germline (reference sequence). The ends lost 2 bases at V and 2 bases at J; junction bases unmatched: 1. CDR3 length: 15 amino acids. Here the CDR3 reads CASSELAGATDTQYF. The CDR3 DNA follows: TGCGCCAGCAGTGAGCTAGCGGGGGCCACAGATACGCAGTATTTT.

This rearrangement joins TRBV4-1 to TRBJ1-1; 9 bases agree with TRBD1. V dropped 3 bases and J dropped 1; count of bases not matched to a gene: 3. The V gene's germline CDR1 is MGHRA and CDR2 YSYEKL. CDR3 length: 15 amino acids. CDR3 loop: CASSHQGQGNTEAFF. CDR3 DNA sequence: TGCGCCAGCAGCCACCAGGGACAGGGGAACACTGAAGCTTTCTTT.

The chain uses TRBV19 and TRBJ1-5; D possibly corresponds to TRBD1 (6 bases). Between the trimmed V and J ends, which lost 7 bases and 5 bases, there was a span of 15 bases. The CDR3 has 14 amino acids. The germline V gene has CDR1 LNHDA and CDR2 SQIVND (reference sequence). The CDR3 DNA reads TGTGCCAGTACCAATAACAGGGTGGATCAGCCCCAGCATTTT. It encodes CASTNNRVDQPQHF.

V usage is TRBV5-6 and J usage is TRBJ1-2; maybe TRBD1 (5 bases). The ends were cut back, 2 bases at V and 0 bases at J, with 11 bases in the middle. The CDR3 loop spans 15 amino acids. The V gene's germline CDR1 is SGHDT and CDR2 YYEEEE. Here the CDR3 reads CASSFQGRPNYGYTF. DNA for the CDR3: TGTGCCAGCAGCTTTCAGGGCAGACCTAACTATGGCTACACCTTC.

Remarks on this clone: Additional DNA sequences in this sample encode the identical CDR3. J is TRBJ2-7 and V is TRBV5-1; D unclear. V dropped 4 bases and J dropped 0 bases, with 8 bases sitting between them. The germline V gene encodes CDR1 SGHRS and CDR2 YFSETQ. This CDR3 has 13 residues. The CDR3 DNA is TGCGCCAGCAGCCCTGGAAGCTCCTACGAGCAGTACTTC. This gives the protein CASSPGSSYEQYF.

With respect to this clone: Other DNA sequences from this sample encode an identical CDR3 as well. This chain connects TRBV19 to TRBJ2-7, with D unclear. The CDR3 length is 11 residues. V gave up 1 base and J gave up 4 bases, with 2 bases separating them. Germline assignment: CDR1 LNHDA and CDR2 SQIVND (reference sequence). The CDR3 DNA sequence: TGTGCCAGTAGTATAGGGTACGAGCAGTACTTC. This gives the protein CASSIGYEQYF. The full variable domain, completed using reference TRBV19 and TRBJ2-7, is DGGITQSPKYLFRKEGQNVTLSCEQNLNHDAMYWYRQDPGQGLRLIYYSQIVNDFQKGDIAEGYSVSREKKESFPLTVTSAQKNPTAFYLCASSIGYEQYFGPGTRLTVT.

V gene TRBV5-4 combines with J gene TRBJ2-5; maybe TRBD2 (7 bases). The CDR3 extends over 16 amino acids. Germline V gene data show CDR1 as SGHNT and CDR2 as YYREEE (reference sequence). Deletions cut 0 bases from V and 4 bases from J, with 16 bases between. CDR3 sequence (DNA): TGTGCCAGCAGCTTGGATGGGGGGGCGCGGAGAGAGACCCAGTACTTC. Its protein product is CASSLDGGARRETQYF.

The CDR3: CASSSRGTEAFF. The DNA for the CDR3 is TGTGCCAGCAGCTCCAGGGGGACTGAAGCTTTCTTT. The rearrangement uses TRBV5-4 and TRBJ1-1; 7 nucleotides line up with TRBD1. Germline CDR1 reads SGHNT; CDR2 reads YYREEE (reference sequence). The length of the CDR3 is 12 residues. J gave up 5 bases and V 3 bases, and 1 base lay outside the gene matches.

The chain carries TRBV9 and TRBJ1-6; D possibly corresponds to TRBD1 (6 bases). The germline gives CDR1 SGDLS, CDR2 YYNGEE. The V end lost 4 bases, the J end lost 8 bases, and 13 bases lay between the germline ends. This CDR3 spans 14 amino acids. CDR3 protein: CASSTGQLDSPLHF. CDR3 sequence (DNA): TGTGCCAGCAGCACCGGACAGCTTGATTCACCCCTCCACTTT. Full variable domain (outside the CDR3, taken from reference TRBV9 and TRBJ1-6): DSGVTQTPKHLITATGQRVTLRCSPRSGDLSVYWYQQSLDQGLQFLIQYYNGEERAKGNILERFSAQQFPDLHSELNLSSLELGDSALYFCASSTGQLDSPLHFGNGTRLTVT.

In the case of this clone: At the DNA level, this CDR3 is encoded by other sequences in the same sample as well. This sequence joins TRBV9 and TRBJ2-5; no definite D call. The CDR3 is 13 residues long. CDR1 is SGDLS, CDR2 YYNGEE, per germline. V was cut by 1 base and J by 3 bases, with 7 bases left in between. The CDR3 nucleotides read TGTGCCAGCAGCGTAACGGGCAAAGAGACCCAGTACTTC. Encoded protein: CASSVTGKETQYF.

V usage is TRBV7-2 and J usage is TRBJ2-7, with 10 positions matching TRBD1. V lost 4 bases and J lost 4; bases outside the gene matches: 13. The CDR3 loop spans 17 amino acids. Per germline, CDR1 SGHTA and CDR2 FQGNSA. CDR3 DNA: TGTGCCAGCAGCTCACCCCAGACAGGGGGCGCGAGATACGAGCAGTACTTC. Protein: CASSSPQTGGARYEQYF.

About this clone: This CDR3 is also generated by other DNA sequences in the sample. The chain couples TRBV5-1 to TRBJ1-5; D is ambiguous. The V and J ends lost 0 bases and 6 bases respectively, with 10 bases between them. This CDR3 region has 14 residues. In germline, CDR1 is SGHRS, CDR2 YFSETQ. DNA of the CDR3: TGCGCCAGCAGCTTGGGGGAGGGCGGTCAGCCCCAGCATTTT. It encodes CASSLGEGGQPQHF. Full variable domain (missing parts from reference TRBV5-1 and TRBJ1-5): KAGVTQTPRYLIKTRGQQVTLSCSPISGHRSVSWYQQTPGQGLQFLFEYFSETQRNKGNFPGRFSGRQFSNSRSEMNVSTLELGDSALYLCASSLGEGGQPQHFGDGTRLSIL.